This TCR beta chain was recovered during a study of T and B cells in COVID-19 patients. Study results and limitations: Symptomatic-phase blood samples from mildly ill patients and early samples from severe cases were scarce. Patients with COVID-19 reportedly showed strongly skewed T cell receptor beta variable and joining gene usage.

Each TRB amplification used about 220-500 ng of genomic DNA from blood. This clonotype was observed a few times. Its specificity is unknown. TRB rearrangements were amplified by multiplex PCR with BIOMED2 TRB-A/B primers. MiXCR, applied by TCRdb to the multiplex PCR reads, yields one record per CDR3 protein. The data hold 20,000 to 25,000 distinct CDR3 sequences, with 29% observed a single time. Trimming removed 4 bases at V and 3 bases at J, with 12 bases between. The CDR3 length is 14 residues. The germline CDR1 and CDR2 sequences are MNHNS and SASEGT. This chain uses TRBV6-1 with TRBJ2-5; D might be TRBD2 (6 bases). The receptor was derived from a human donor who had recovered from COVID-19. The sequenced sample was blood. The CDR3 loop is CASSAGLKEETQYF. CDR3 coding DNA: TGTGCCAGCAGTGCGGGACTGAAAGAAGAGACCCAGTACTTC.